This TCR beta chain comes out of a study of T cell repertoires in cytomegalovirus infection (dated by TCRdb to the late 2010s). Background on the whole study: The HLA type of each donor mattered for the analysis, because public TCR beta signatures pointed to carriage of CMV infection along with the matching HLA type. The full study reports these points: Carriers of CMV infection plus the relevant HLA type were discriminated by the cumulative frequency of public TCR beta family members in the study cohort and in an independent approximately 340-donor cohort. In the ex vivo response, HLA-C-restricted CMV-specific TCR beta clonotypes were dominant, and in two of eight donors the single most frequent clonotype came from this HLA-C-restricted group.

To note about this clonotype: Its antigen is not yet known. Per-nucleotide qualities are absent, and no much larger clonotype sits a single base away.

The junction shows trimming of 6 bases on V and 5 bases on J, and the gene matches do not reach 6 bases of it. Via the germline V gene (reference sequence), CDR1 is LNHDA and CDR2 SQIVND. Spanning cysteine to phenylalanine, the CDR3 consists of 16 amino acids. CDR3 DNA only is kept here, 48 bases in frame from base 1. Instrument on record: Illumina HiSeq 1500. The public sequencing data were trimmed at Q25 with fastp and processed into clonotypes with MiXCR by TCRdb, which kept only in-frame beta chains. Every entry covers one CDR3 protein and lists the most common genes and DNA from its rows. The sample table shows 300,000 to 400,000 distinct CDR3 sequences, and 9% to 9.5% are seen once. The ten largest clones represent 3.5% to 4.5% of the sample.

The source material was PBMCs. The TCR sequence derives from a human donor in good health (CMV status not recorded). Some clones in this sample may be carry-over from other donors' samples. The chain was built from TRBV19 and TRBJ2-1; TRBD2 agrees with 14 junctional bases. The nucleotide sequence reads TGTGCCAGTAGAAGGACTAGCGGGAGGTCCAACAATGAGCAGTTCTTC. Its protein product is CASRRTSGRSNNEQFF.